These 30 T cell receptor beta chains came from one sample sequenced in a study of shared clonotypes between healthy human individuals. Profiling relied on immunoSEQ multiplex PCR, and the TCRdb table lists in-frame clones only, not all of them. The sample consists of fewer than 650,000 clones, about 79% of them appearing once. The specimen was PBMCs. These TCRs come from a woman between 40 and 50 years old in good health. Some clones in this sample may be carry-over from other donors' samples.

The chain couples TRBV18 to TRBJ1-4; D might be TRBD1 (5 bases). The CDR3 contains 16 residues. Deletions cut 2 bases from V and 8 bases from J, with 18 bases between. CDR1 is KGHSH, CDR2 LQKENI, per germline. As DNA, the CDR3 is TGTGCCAGCTCACCAAATCTAGCGGGGGATGGCGAAAAACTGTTTTTT. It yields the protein CASSPNLAGDGEKLFF.

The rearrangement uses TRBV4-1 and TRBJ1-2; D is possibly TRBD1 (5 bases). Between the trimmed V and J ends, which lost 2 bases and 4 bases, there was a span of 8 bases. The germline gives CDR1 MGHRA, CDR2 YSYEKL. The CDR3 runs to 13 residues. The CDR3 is CASSQQGVYGYTF. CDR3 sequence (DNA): TGCGCCAGCAGCCAACAGGGCGTCTATGGCTACACCTTC.

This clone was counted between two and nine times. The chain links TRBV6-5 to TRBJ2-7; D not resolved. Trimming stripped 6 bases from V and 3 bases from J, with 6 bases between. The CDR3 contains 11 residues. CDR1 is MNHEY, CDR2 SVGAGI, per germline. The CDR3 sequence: CASRNGYEQYF. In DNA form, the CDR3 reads TGTGCCAGCAGGAACGGCTACGAGCAGTACTTC.

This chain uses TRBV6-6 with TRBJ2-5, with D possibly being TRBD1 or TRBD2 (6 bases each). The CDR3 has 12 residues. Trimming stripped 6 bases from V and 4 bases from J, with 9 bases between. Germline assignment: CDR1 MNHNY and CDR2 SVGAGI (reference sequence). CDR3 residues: CASSPGAETQYF. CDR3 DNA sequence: TGTGCCAGCAGCCCGGGGGCAGAGACCCAGTACTTC.

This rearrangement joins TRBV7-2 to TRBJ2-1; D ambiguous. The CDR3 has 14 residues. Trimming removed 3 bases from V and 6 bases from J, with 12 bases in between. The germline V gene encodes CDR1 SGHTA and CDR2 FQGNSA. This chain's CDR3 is CASSFGFVPNEQFF. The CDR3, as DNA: TGTGCCAGCAGCTTTGGCTTTGTCCCCAATGAGCAGTTCTTC.

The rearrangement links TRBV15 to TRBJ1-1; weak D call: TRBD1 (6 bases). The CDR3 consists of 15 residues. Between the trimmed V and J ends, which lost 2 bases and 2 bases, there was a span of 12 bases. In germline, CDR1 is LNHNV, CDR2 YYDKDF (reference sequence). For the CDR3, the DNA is TGTGCCACCAGCAGATCAAGGACAGTCAACACTGAAGCTTTCTTT. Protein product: CATSRSRTVNTEAFF.

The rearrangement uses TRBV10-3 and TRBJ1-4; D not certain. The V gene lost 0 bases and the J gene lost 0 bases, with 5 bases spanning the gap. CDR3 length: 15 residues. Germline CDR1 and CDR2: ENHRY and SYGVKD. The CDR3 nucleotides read TGTGCCATCAGTGAGTCTGCGGCAACTAATGAAAAACTGTTTTTT. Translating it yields CAISESAATNEKLFF.

This chain's CDR3 is CATSRDLANPKAFF. In nucleotides, the CDR3 is TGTGCCACCAGCAGAGATCTGGCGAACCCTAAAGCTTTCTTT. The chain recombines TRBV15 with TRBJ1-1; D remains ambiguous. Looked up from germline, CDR1 is LNHNV and CDR2 is YYDKDF (reference sequence). The CDR3 covers 14 residues. With 0 bases removed from V and 9 bases from J, the gap between germline ends came to 14 bases.

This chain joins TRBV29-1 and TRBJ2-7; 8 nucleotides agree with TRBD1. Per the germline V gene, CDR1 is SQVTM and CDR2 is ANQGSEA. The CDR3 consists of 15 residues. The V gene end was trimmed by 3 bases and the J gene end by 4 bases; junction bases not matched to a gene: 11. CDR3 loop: CSVEGFQGATYEQYF. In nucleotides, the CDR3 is TGCAGCGTTGAGGGGTTCCAGGGGGCTACATACGAGCAGTACTTC.

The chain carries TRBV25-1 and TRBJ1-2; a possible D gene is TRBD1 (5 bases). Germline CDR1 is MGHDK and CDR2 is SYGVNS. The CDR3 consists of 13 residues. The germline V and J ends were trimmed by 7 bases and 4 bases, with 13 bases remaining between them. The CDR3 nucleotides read TGTGCCAGCAAGAGAGAGGGGACCTATGGCTACACCTTC. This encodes CASKREGTYGYTF.

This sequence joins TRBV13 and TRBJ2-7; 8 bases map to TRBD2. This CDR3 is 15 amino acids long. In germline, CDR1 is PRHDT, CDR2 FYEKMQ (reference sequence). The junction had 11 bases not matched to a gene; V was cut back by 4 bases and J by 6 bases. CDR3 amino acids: CASSSHIGGAAEQYF. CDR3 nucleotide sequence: TGTGCCAGCAGCTCCCATATCGGGGGGGCTGCCGAGCAGTACTTC.

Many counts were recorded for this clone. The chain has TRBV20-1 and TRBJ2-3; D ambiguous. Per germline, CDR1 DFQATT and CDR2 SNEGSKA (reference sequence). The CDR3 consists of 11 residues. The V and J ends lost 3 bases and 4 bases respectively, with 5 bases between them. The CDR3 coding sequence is TGCAGTGCTAGTTATCCAGATACGCAGTATTTT. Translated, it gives CSASYPDTQYF.

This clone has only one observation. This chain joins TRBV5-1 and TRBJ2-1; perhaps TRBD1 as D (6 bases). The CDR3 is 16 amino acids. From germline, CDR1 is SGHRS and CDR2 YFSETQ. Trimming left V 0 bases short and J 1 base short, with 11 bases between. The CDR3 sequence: CASSLGGGMSYNEQFF. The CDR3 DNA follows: TGCGCCAGCAGCTTGGGAGGGGGAATGTCCTACAATGAGCAGTTCTTC.

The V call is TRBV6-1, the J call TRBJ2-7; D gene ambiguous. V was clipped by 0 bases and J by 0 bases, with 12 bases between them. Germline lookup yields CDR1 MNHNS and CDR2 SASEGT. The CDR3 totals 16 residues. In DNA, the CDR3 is TGTGCCAGCAGTGAAGCTCTCGACTCGTTCTCCTACGAGCAGTACTTC. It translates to CASSEALDSFSYEQYF.

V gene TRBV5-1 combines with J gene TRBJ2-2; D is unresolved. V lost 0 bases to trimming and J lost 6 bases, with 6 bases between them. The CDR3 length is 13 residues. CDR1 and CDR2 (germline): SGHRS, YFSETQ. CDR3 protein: CASSLGWAGELFF. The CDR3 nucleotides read TGCGCCAGCAGCTTGGGGTGGGCCGGGGAGCTGTTTTTT.

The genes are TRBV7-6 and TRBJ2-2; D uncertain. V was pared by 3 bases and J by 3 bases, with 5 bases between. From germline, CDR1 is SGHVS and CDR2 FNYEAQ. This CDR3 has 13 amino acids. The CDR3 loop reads CASSFWDTGELFF. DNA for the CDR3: TGTGCCAGCAGCTTCTGGGACACCGGGGAGCTGTTTTTT.

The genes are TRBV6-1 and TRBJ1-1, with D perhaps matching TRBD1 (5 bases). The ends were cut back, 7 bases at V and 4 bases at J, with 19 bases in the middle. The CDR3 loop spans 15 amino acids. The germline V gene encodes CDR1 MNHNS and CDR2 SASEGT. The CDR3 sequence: CASTTGGSPGTEAFF. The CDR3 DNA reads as TGTGCCAGCACCACGGGGGGATCCCCCGGCACTGAAGCTTTCTTT.

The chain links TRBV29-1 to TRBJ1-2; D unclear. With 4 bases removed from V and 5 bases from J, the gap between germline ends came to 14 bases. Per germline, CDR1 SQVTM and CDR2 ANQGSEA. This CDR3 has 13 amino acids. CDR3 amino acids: CSVGRALEYGYTF. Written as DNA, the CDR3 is TGCAGCGTTGGGAGGGCGCTAGAATATGGCTACACCTTC.

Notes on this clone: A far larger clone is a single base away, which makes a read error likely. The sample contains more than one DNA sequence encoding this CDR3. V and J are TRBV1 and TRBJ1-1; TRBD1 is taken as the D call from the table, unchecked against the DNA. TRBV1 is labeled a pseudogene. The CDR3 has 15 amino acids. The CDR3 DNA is TGCACTAGCAGCCAAGAAGACAGGGAGAACACTGAAGCTTTCTTT. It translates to CTSSQEDRENTEAFF.

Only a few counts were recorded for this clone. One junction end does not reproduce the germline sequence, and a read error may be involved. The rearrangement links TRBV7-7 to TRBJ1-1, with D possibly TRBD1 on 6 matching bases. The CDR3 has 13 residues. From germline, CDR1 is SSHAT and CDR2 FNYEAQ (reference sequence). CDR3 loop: CASSSGVNTEAFF. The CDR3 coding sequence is TGTGCTAGCAGCTCAGGGGTGAACACTGAAGCTTTCTTT.

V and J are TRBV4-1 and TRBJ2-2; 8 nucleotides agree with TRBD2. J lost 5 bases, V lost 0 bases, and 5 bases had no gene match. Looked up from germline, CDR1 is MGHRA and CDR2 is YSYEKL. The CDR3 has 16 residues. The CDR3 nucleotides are TGCGCCAGCAGCCAAGATCGATCTAGCGGGACCGGGGAGCTGTTTTTT. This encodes CASSQDRSSGTGELFF.

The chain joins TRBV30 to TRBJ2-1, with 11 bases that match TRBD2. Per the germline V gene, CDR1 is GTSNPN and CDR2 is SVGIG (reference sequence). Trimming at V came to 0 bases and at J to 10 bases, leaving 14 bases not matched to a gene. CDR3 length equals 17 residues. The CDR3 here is CAWSVYNSGTSGLEQFF. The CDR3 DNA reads TGTGCCTGGAGTGTATATAATAGTGGGACTAGCGGATTAGAGCAGTTCTTC. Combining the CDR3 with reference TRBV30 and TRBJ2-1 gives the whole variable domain SQTIHQWPATLVQPVGSPLSLECTVEGTSNPNLYWYRQAAGRGLQLLFYSVGIGQISSEVPQNLSASRPQDRQFILSSKKLLLSDSGFYLCAWSVYNSGTSGLEQFFGPGTRLTVL.

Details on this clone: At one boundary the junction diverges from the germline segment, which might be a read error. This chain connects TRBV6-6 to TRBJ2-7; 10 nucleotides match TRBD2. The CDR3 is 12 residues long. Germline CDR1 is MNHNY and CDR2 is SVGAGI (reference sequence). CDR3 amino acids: CASRAGGNEKCF. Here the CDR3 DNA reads TGTGCCAGCAGAGCGGGAGGGAACGAGAAGTGCTTC.

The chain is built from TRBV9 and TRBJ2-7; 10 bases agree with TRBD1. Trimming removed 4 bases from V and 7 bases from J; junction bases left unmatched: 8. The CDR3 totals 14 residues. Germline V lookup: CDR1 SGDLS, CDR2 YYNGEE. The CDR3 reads CASSSRQGADEQYF. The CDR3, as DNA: TGTGCCAGCAGCTCCCGACAGGGGGCGGATGAGCAGTACTTC.

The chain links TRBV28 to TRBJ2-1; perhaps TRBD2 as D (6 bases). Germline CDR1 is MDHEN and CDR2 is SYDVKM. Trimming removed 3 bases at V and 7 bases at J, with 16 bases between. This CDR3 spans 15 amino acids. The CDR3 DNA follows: TGTGCCAGCAGTTTGAGTTGGGGGGTACGGAATGAGCAGTTCTTC. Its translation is CASSLSWGVRNEQFF.

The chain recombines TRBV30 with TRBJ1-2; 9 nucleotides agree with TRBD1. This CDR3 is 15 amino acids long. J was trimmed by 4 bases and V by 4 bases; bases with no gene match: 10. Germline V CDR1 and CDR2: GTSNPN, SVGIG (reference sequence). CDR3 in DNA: TGTGCCTGGACTACAGGGGGCACTCCTCTCTATGGCTACACCTTC. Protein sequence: CAWTTGGTPLYGYTF.

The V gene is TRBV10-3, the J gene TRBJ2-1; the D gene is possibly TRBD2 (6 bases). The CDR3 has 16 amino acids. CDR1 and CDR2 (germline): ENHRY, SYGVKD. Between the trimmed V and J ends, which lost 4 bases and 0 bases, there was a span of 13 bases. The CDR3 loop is CAISGDGSSSYNEQFF. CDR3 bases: TGTGCCATCAGTGGGGACGGGAGTAGCTCCTACAATGAGCAGTTCTTC.

For the CDR3, the DNA is TGTGCCAGCAGCTTACTAGAGAGCACCGGGGAGCTGTTTTTT. This codes for CASSLLESTGELFF. The V call is TRBV7-9, the J call TRBJ2-2; D unresolved. This CDR3 is 14 amino acids long. V dropped 2 bases and J dropped 4 bases, with 8 bases sitting between them. Germline CDR1 SEHNR, CDR2 FQNEAQ (reference sequence). The whole variable domain, filled in from reference TRBV7-9 and TRBJ2-2, reads DTGVSQNPRHKITKRGQNVTFRCDPISEHNRLYWYRQTLGQGPEFLTYFQNEAQLEKSRLLSDRFSAERPKGSFSTLEIQRTEQGDSAMYLCASSLLESTGELFFGEGSRLTVL.

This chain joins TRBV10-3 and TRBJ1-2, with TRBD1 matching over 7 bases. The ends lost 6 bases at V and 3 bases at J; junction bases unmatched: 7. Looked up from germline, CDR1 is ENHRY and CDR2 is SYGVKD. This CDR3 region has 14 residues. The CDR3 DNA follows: TGTGCCATCAGAAAGGGAGGGGGCGACTATGGCTACACCTTC. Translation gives CAIRKGGGDYGYTF.

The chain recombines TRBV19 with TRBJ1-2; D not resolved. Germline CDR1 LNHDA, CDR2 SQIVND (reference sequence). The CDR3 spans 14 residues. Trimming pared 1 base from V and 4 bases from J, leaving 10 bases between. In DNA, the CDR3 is TGTGCCAGTAGTATAGGGGCAGGACGCTATGGCTACACCTTC. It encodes CASSIGAGRYGYTF.